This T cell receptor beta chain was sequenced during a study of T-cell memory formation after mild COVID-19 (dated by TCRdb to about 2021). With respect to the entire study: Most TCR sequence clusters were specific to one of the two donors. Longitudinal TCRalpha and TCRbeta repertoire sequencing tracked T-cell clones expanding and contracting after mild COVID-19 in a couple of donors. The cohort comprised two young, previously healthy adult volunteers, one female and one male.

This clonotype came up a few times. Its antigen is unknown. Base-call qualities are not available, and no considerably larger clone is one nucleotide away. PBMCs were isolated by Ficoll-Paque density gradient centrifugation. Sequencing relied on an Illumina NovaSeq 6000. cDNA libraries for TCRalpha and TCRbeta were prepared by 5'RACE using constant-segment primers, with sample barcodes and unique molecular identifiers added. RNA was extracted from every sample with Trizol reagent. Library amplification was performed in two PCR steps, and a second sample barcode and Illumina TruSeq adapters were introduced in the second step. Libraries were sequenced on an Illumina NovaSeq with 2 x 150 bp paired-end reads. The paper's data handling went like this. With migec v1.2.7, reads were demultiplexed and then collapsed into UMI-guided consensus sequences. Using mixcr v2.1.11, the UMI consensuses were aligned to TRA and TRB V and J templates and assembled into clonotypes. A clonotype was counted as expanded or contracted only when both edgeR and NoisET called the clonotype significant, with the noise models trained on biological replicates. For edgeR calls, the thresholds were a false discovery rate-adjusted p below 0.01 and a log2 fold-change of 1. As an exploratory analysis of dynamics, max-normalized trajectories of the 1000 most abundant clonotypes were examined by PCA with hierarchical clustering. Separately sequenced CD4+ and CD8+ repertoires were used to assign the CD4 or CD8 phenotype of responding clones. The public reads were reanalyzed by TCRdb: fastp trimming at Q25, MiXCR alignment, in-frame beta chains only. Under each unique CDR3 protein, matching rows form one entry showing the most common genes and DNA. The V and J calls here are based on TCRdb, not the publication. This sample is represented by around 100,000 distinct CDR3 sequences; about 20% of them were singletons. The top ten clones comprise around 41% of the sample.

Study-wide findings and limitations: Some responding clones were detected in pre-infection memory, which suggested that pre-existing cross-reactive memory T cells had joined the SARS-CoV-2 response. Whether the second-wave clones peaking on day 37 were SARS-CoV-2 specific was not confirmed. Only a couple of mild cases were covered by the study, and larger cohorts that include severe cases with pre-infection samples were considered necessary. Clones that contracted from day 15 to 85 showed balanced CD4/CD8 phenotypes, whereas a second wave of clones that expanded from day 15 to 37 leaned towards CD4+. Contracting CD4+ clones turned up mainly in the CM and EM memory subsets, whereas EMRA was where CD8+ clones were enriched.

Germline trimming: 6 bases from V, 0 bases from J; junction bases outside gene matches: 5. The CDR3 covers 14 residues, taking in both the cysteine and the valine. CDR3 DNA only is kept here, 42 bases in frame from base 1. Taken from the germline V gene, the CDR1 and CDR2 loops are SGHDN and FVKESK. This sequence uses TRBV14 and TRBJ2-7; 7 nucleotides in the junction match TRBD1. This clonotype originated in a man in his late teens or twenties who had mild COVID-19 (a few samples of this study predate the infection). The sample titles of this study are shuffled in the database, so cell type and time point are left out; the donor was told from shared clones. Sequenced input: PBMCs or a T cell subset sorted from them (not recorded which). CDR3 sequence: CASSPTGASYEQYV. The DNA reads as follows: TGTGCCAGCAGTCCTACAGGGGCCTCCTACGAGCAGTACGTC.